Sequencing of this TCR beta chain was carried out in a study of circulating and synovial CD4+ cells in juvenile arthritis. Here immunoSEQ multiplex PCR was the method, and the copy in TCRdb shows in-frame clones only, minus some. The sample consists of about 3,600 clones, roughly four fifths of them appearing once. Study-wide results and caveats: Vbeta family usage analysis did not detect the pathogenic-like versus bulk difference. Overlap with synovium rose as more T cells were sequenced. T cell genome counts differed by at least an order of magnitude between CPL and CD4 samples.

For this clone: Its antigen is undetermined.

In germline, CDR1 is SGHTA, CDR2 FQGNSA. The CDR3 sequence is 15 residues long. Trimming took 1 base from V and 0 from J, leaving 7 bases between them. Input material: CD4+ T cells from synovial fluid. The chain recombines TRBV7-2 with TRBJ1-3; D is uncertain. The TCR sequence derives from a human donor with juvenile idiopathic arthritis. DNA of the CDR3: TGTGCCAGCAGCTTAGGAGGATACTCTGGAAACACCATATATTTT. Translation gives CASSLGGYSGNTIYF.